This T cell receptor beta chain was sequenced for a study of PD-L1 blockade in urothelial cancer. TCRdb's copy holds only in-frame clones and misses some; the assay was immunoSEQ multiplex PCR. The sample includes around 130,000 clones, roughly 83% of them seen just once. Germline CDR1 reads MNHEY; CDR2 reads SVGAGI. The CDR3 is made up of 15 amino acids. Trimming removed 2 bases from V and 5 bases from J, with 15 bases in between. Time point denoted: pretreatment peripheral blood. The receptor was isolated from a man in his fifties with urothelial cancer. The genes are TRBV6-5 and TRBJ1-2; tentatively, D is TRBD1 (6 bases). The material was PBMCs, obtained around atezolizumab (anti-PD-L1) treatment. CDR3 in amino acids: CASSYDGQSRYGYTF. For the CDR3, the DNA is TGTGCCAGCAGTTACGATGGACAGAGTCGATATGGCTACACCTTC.